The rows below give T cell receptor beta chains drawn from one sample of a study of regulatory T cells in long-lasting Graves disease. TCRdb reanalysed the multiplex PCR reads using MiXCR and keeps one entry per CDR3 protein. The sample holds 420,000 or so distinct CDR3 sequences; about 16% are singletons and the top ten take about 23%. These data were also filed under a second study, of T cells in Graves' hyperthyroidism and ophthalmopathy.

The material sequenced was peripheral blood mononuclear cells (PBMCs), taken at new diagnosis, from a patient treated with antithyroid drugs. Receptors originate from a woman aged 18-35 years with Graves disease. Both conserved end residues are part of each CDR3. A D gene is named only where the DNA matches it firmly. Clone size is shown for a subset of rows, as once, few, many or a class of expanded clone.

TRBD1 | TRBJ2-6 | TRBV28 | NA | TGTGCCAGCAGTGGGGACAGGGCTGGGGCCAACGTCCTGACTTTC | CASSGDRAGANVLTF
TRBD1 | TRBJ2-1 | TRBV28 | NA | TGTGCCAACAGTTTAGGGGACAGGGACTACAATGAGCAGTTCTTC | CANSLGDRDYNEQFF
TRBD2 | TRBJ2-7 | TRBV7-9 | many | TGTGCCAGCAGCCCCGGGGGGAGTAGGTACGAGCAGTACTTC | CASSPGGSRYEQYF
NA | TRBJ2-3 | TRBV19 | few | TGTGCCAGTAGATGGGGCCGCACAGATACGCAGTATTTT | CASRWGRTDTQYF
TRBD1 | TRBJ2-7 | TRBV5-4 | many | TGTGCCAGCAGCCGAGGACAGGGCCGGTACGAGCAGTACTTC | CASSRGQGRYEQYF
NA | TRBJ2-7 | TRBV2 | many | TGTGCCAGCAGTGAATACGCCAGCTCCTACGAGCAGTACTTC | CASSEYASSYEQYF
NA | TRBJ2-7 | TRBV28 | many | TGTGCCAGCAGTCGACTCAAGGGGGTCCACGAGCAGTACTTC | CASSRLKGVHEQYF
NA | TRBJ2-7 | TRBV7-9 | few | TGTGCCAGCAGCCCCTCCGGGACGCCGTCCTACGAGCAGTACTTC | CASSPSGTPSYEQYF
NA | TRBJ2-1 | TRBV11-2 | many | TGTGCCAGCAGCTCCTTCGGGGTGAGCTCCTACAATGAGCAGTTCTTC | CASSSFGVSSYNEQFF
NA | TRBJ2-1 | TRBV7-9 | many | TGTGCCAGCAGCACACCCTTGGGCTACAATGAGCAGTTCTTC | CASSTPLGYNEQFF
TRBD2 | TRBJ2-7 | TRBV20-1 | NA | TGCAGTGCTAGAGTCCACTCTAGCGGGAGCTCCTACGAGCAGTACTTC | CSARVHSSGSSYEQYF
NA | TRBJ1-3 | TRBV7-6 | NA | TGTGCCAGCAGCTTAGAGACAGTTGGAAACACCATATATTTT | CASSLETVGNTIYF
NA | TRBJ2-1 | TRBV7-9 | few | TGTGCCAGCAGCCCCCCTAGGTACCTTGAGCAGTTCTTC | CASSPPRYLEQFF
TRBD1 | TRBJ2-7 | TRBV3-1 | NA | TGTGCCAGCAGACGGACAGGGATTTTCTACGAGCAGTACTTC | CASRRTGIFYEQYF
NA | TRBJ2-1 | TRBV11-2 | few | TGTGCCAGCAGTGAAGCACCCGGAAATGAGCAGTTCTTC | CASSEAPGNEQFF
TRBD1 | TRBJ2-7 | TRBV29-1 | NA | TGCAGCGTCGTGACAGGGGTGTCCTACGAGCAGTACTTC | CSVVTGVSYEQYF
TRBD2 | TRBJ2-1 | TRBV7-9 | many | TGTGCCAGCAGCCCTTCGGCCGGGACTAGCGGGAAATACAATGAGCAGTTCTTC | CASSPSAGTSGKYNEQFF
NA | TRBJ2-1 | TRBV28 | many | TGTGCCAGCAATCCGGGACTGCTCTACAATGAGCAGTTCTTC | CASNPGLLYNEQFF
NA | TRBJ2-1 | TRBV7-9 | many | TGTGCCAGCAGCTTAGCCCTATCCAATGAGCAGTTCTTC | CASSLALSNEQFF
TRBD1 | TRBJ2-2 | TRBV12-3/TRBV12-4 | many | TGTGCCAGCAGTTCCGGGACAGGGGTCGGCGGGGAGCTGTTTTTT | CASSSGTGVGGELFF
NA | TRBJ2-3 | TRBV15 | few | TGTGCCACCAGCAGAGATTTTGGCGGCCGCACAGATACGCAGTATTTT | CATSRDFGGRTDTQYF
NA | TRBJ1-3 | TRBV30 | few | TGTGCTCGTTTTGCAGGGTTATCTGGAAACACCATATATTTT | CARFAGLSGNTIYF
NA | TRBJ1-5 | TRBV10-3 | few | TGTGCCATCAGTGAAGGGTGGGGTAATCAGCCCCAGCATTTT | CAISEGWGNQPQHF
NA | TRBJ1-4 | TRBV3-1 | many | TGTGCCAGCAGCCACCGGGTCAGCAAAAATGAAAAACTGTTTTTT | CASSHRVSKNEKLFF